This TCR beta chain was captured by sequencing in a study of blood T cells in healthy people across ages. This clonotype was counted many times. Its target is not known. Alongside a J-beta primer mix, a sample-barcoded 5' primer served in a second PCR lasting 7 to 11 cycles. TCRdb re-derived calls from the 5' RACE reads in MiXCR, one entry per CDR3 protein. The sample lists roughly 680,000 distinct CDR3 sequences, roughly half occurring once. Study-level points and caveats: Percentage of naive T cells showed a strong correlation with TCR beta diversity.

The V and J ends lost 5 bases and 6 bases respectively, with 14 bases between them. The germline V gene encodes CDR1 MGHRA and CDR2 YSYEKL. CDR3 size: 13 residues. Sequenced material: blood. V is TRBV4-1 and J is TRBJ2-7, with no clear D. The source is a woman older than 75 in good health. CDR3: CASSGHPQREQYF. Written as DNA, the CDR3 is TGCGCCAGCAGCGGTCATCCGCAGCGCGAGCAGTACTTC.